This T cell receptor beta chain was identified in a study of control samples from healthy donors and cancer patients. The protocol was immunoSEQ multiplex PCR, while the TCRdb copy is restricted to in-frame clones and leaves out a portion. Here the sample spans 110,000 or so clones, 82% being singletons. The CDR3 has 13 residues. V was trimmed by 6 bases and J by 8 bases, leaving 16 bases between them. Per germline, CDR1 MNHEY and CDR2 SMNVEV (reference sequence). The source is a man younger than 35 in good health. What was sequenced was blood. This chain links TRBV27 with TRBJ1-2; D call uncertain. The CDR3 DNA reads as TGTGCCAGCAGCATCGGATGGGGTCGGGGCTACACCTTC. Its protein is CASSIGWGRGYTF.